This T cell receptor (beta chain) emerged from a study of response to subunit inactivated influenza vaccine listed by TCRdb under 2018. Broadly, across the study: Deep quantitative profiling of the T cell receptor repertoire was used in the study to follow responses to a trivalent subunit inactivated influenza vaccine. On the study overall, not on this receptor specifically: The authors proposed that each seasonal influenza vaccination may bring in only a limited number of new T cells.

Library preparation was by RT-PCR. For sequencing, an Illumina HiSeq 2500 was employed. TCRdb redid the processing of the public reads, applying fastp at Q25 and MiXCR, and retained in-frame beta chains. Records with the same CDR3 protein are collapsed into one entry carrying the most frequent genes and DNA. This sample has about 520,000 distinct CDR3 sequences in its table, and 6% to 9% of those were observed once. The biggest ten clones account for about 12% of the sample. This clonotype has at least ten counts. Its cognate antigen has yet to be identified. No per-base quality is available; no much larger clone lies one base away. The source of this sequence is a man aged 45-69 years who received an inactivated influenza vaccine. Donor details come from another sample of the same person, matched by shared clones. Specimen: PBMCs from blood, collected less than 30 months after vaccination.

CDR3 sequence: CSARNSWNTEAFF. The nucleotide sequence reads as follows: TGCAGTGCTAGAAATAGTTGGAACACTGAAGCTTTCTTT. Rearrangement joined TRBV20-1 to TRBJ1-1; the D gene lacks a confident call. V sheds 2 bases and J sheds 1 base, leaving 8 bases between their ends. Via the germline V gene (reference sequence), CDR1 is DFQATT and CDR2 SNEGSKA. Taken from cysteine to phenylalanine, the CDR3 has 13 residues. The entry retains the CDR3 DNA only, 39 bases that are in frame from base 1.